The present TCR beta chain was sequenced within a study of regulatory T cells in long-lasting Graves disease. General study results and limits: The study found lower TCR diversity in persistent Graves' patients than in newly diagnosed ones. Preferential use of TRBV28, TRBJ1-2 and TRBJ2-5 was seen in persistent disease.

Building the TCR beta libraries relied on iRepertoire HTBI primers, and CDR3 regions underwent Arm-PCR. TCRdb called the multiplex PCR reads again in MiXCR, with one record for every CDR3 protein. The sample has roughly 520,000 distinct CDR3 sequences; 12% are singletons. V shed 0 bases and J shed 5 bases, with 6 bases lying between them. Germline-derived CDR1 and CDR2 are MGHRA and YSYEKL. This CDR3 contains 13 residues. Regarding this clonotype: Its specificity is not known.

The time point: newly diagnosed GD, antithyroid drugs for less than 3 months. PBMC-derived RNA was used for the TCR library. Clinicians diagnosed Graves' disease using American Thyroid Association guidelines. This sample also belongs to another study, concerning T cells in Graves' hyperthyroidism and ophthalmopathy.

The chain employs TRBV4-1 and TRBJ2-3; D not resolved. The clonotype originates from a woman aged 25-40 years with Graves disease. Source: peripheral blood mononuclear cells (PBMCs), taken at new diagnosis, from a patient treated with antithyroid drugs. CDR3: CASSQDQRDTQYF. As DNA, the CDR3 is TGCGCCAGCAGCCAAGACCAGCGAGATACGCAGTATTTT.